This T cell receptor (beta chain) derives from a study of OX40 agonist ivuxolimab in advanced cancers. Turning to the study itself: People in dose escalation had one of these cancers: hepatocellular carcinoma, melanoma, renal cell or head and neck cancer. Prior anti-PD-1, anti-PD-L1 or anti-CTLA-4 therapy did not bar entry, and approximately 40% had some. Whole-study findings and limits: Also present in some nonresponders was a low level of normalized T-cell clonal expansion. Among T cells, CD8+ cells averaged more expanded clones than CD4+ cells.

Produced via immunoSEQ multiplex PCR; TCRdb's table is partial and in-frame only. The data hold approximately 20,000 clones, with approximately 80% observed a single time. Germline CDR1 is SGHVS and CDR2 is FNYEAQ. CDR3 length: 17 amino acids. V was pared by 0 bases and J by 7 bases, with 7 bases of the junction left unmatched. As regards this clone: The antigen remains unidentified.

The TCR comes from an adult with an advanced solid tumor such as melanoma, head and neck, liver or kidney cancer. This chain uses TRBV7-6 with TRBJ1-6, with 9 bases identical to TRBD1. Material: CD4+ or CD8+ T cells sorted from blood, obtained in a trial of the OX40 agonist ivuxolimab. CDR3 coding DNA: TGTGCCAGCAGCTTAGCCAATGGACAGGGGAGCAATTCACCCCTCCACTTT. It is translated as CASSLANGQGSNSPLHF. Full variable domain (outside the CDR3, taken from reference TRBV7-6 and TRBJ1-6): GAGVSQSPRYKVTKRGQDVALRCDPISGHVSLYWYRQALGQGPEFLTYFNYEAQQDKSGLPNDRFSAERPEGSISTLTIQRTEQRDSAMYRCASSLANGQGSNSPLHFGNGTRLTVT.